This TCR beta chain was observed in a study of blood T cells in healthy people across ages. The CDR3 extends over 14 amino acids. In germline, CDR1 is SGHTA, CDR2 FQGNSA. V lost 5 bases and J lost 4, with 14 bases in between. Primers used in a second PCR of about 7 to 12 cycles were a sample-barcoded 5' primer and a J-beta primer mix. Using its own MiXCR run on the 5' RACE reads, TCRdb lists one record per CDR3 protein. The sample consists of 650,000 to 700,000 distinct CDR3 sequences, 40% to 65% of them appearing once. The sample holds a few counts of this clonotype. The clonotype comes from a woman aged 80 or over in good health. Material: blood. V is TRBV7-2 and J is TRBJ1-1; TRBD1 is a possible D gene (5 bases). In DNA, the CDR3 is TGTGCCAGCAGCCAGGCAGGGCGGCCCACTGAAGCTTTCTTT. Amino acid sequence: CASSQAGRPTEAFF.